These 15 T cell receptor beta chains originate from one sample sequenced in a study of T cells in localized non-small cell lung cancer (dated by TCRdb to 2018 to 2021). Library construction relied on the immunoSEQ multiplex PCR assay. This immuneACCESS table, as held by TCRdb, lists in-frame sequences with V and J called but not all clones. Of the missing ones, under half trace to an unresolved V gene in checked studies; the others have no known cause. The sample data list about 72,000 clones, and roughly 83% of these were observed just once. The ten biggest clones cover 1.3% of the sample. This specimen was peripheral blood, taken before any cancer treatment. The receptors stem from a female donor older than 55 with stage I lung adenocarcinoma.

This chain joins TRBV5-4 and TRBJ2-7; 7 positions agree with TRBD1. The CDR3 runs 15 residues. V shed 1 base and J 4 bases; nucleotides not matched to a gene: 8. The germline V gene has CDR1 SGHNT and CDR2 YYREEE (reference sequence). DNA of the CDR3: TGTGCCAGCAGCTTGCGCCCAGGGGGAGAGTACGAGCAGTACTTC. Protein product: CASSLRPGGEYEQYF. Combining the CDR3 with reference TRBV5-4 and TRBJ2-7 gives the whole variable domain ETGVTQSPTHLIKTRGQQVTLRCSSQSGHNTVSWYQQALGQGPQFIFQYYREEENGRGNFPPRFSGLQFPNYSSELNVNALELDDSALYLCASSLRPGGEYEQYFGPGTRLTVT.

This clone was found a few times. The chain joins TRBV6-5 to TRBJ2-3; possible D gene TRBD2, 5 bases. The V end was cut by 6 bases, the J end by 5 bases, with 9 bases between. The CDR3 has 12 residues. Germline CDR1 is MNHEY and CDR2 is SVGAGI. The CDR3 sequence is CASRYEGDTQYF. In nucleotides, the CDR3 is TGTGCCAGCAGATATGAGGGAGATACGCAGTATTTT.

A word on this clone: At one of its ends the junction is not consistent with the germline gene, which may arise from a read error. The V and J genes are TRBV7-6 and TRBJ2-1; 12 bases are a match to TRBD2. The CDR3 spans 15 residues. CDR1 is SGHVS and CDR2 is FNYEAQ in the germline V gene. CDR3 residues: CASSLAGGPYNEQFF. The CDR3 DNA follows: TGTGCCAGCAGCCTAGCGGGGGGGCCTTACAATGAGCAGTTCTTC.

The chain is built from TRBV11-2 and TRBJ2-1; TRBD2 matches at 8 bases. Germline V gene sequence: CDR1 SGHAT, CDR2 FQNNGV. The CDR3 consists of 16 residues. The V and J ends lost 1 base and 1 base, in that order; junction bases with no gene match: 3. In nucleotides, the CDR3 is TGTGCCAGCAGCTTAGTGGGGACTAGGTCCTACAATGAGCAGTTCTTC. This gives the protein CASSLVGTRSYNEQFF.

This clone was observed a handful of times. The V and J genes are TRBV5-1 and TRBJ1-6; tentatively, D is TRBD1 (5 bases). From germline, CDR1 is SGHRS and CDR2 YFSETQ. Trimming took 0 bases from V and 2 from J, leaving 12 bases between them. There are 17 residues in the CDR3. Written as DNA, the CDR3 is TGCGCCAGCAGCTTGGTAGGCGCGGGACCCTATAATTCACCCCTCCACTTT. The encoded protein is CASSLVGAGPYNSPLHF.

The chain recombines TRBV28 with TRBJ2-3, with 9 bases identical to TRBD1. The CDR3 length is 15 residues. V shed 3 bases, J shed 0 bases, and the junction held 1 base outside the gene matches. The germline CDR1 and CDR2 sequences are MDHEN and SYDVKM. The CDR3 protein is CASSFGQGSTDTQYF. Written as DNA, the CDR3 is TGTGCCAGCAGTTTCGGACAGGGGAGCACAGATACGCAGTATTTT. Complete variable domain (other parts from reference TRBV28 and TRBJ2-3): DVKVTQSSRYLVKRTGEKVFLECVQDMDHENMFWYRQDPGLGLRLIYFSYDVKMKEKGDIPEGYSVSREKKERFSLILESASTNQTSMYLCASSFGQGSTDTQYFGPGTRLTVL.

This clone was seen only a few times. The chain is built from TRBV2 and TRBJ2-7; TRBD1 matches 10 bases. The trim removed 11 bases at V and 11 bases at J, leaving 12 bases unmatched. This CDR3 spans 12 amino acids. CDR1 is SNHLY, CDR2 FYNNEI, per germline. CDR3 sequence (DNA): TGTGCCCGCTCCGGGACAGGGGCCATGAAGTACTTC. It is translated as CARSGTGAMKYF.

The chain links TRBV15 to TRBJ1-1; the D gene is possibly TRBD1 (6 bases). The V end was cut by 0 bases, the J end by 6 bases, with 17 bases between. Germline V lookup: CDR1 LNHNV, CDR2 YYDKDF (reference sequence). The CDR3 extends over 16 amino acids. The CDR3 loop is CATSRDIARGGAEAFF. The CDR3, as DNA: TGTGCCACCAGCAGAGATATCGCCCGCGGGGGCGCTGAAGCTTTCTTT. Together with reference TRBV15 and TRBJ1-1, the CDR3 gives the full variable domain: DAMVIQNPRYQVTQFGKPVTLSCSQTLNHNVMYWYQQKSSQAPKLLFHYYDKDFNNEADTPDNFQSRRPNTSFCFLDIRSPGLGDTAMYLCATSRDIARGGAEAFFGQGTRLTVV.

This sequence joins TRBV5-4 and TRBJ2-1, with D possibly TRBD2 on 6 matching bases. V lost 5 bases to trimming and J lost 5 bases, with 20 bases between them. Germline lookup yields CDR1 SGHNT and CDR2 YYREEE (reference sequence). The CDR3 contains 16 residues. The DNA of the CDR3 is TGTGCCAGCAGTCCGCCGCCGGGGACGGGGGACAATGAGCAGTTCTTC. Amino acids: CASSPPPGTGDNEQFF.

The rearrangement links TRBV18 to TRBJ1-1; D is perhaps TRBD1 (5 bases). The CDR3 length is 14 residues. Trimming cost V 2 bases and J 6 bases, with 13 bases left between them. CDR1 and CDR2 (germline): KGHSH, LQKENI. This chain's CDR3 is CASSPAGGTAEAFF. CDR3 coding DNA: TGTGCCAGCTCACCAGCAGGTGGGACCGCTGAAGCTTTCTTT.

This clone was observed a few times. The chain joins TRBV19 to TRBJ1-2; D not certain. CDR1 and CDR2 from the germline V gene are LNHDA and SQIVND (reference sequence). The germline V and J ends were trimmed by 2 bases and 2 bases, with 6 bases remaining between them. The CDR3 extends over 13 amino acids. The CDR3 is CASSIMTNYGYTF. CDR3 bases: TGTGCCAGTAGTATAATGACAAACTATGGCTACACCTTC. The entire variable domain, with the rest obtained from reference TRBV19 and TRBJ1-2, is as follows: DGGITQSPKYLFRKEGQNVTLSCEQNLNHDAMYWYRQDPGQGLRLIYYSQIVNDFQKGDIAEGYSVSREKKESFPLTVTSAQKNPTAFYLCASSIMTNYGYTFGSGTRLTVV.

The V and J genes are TRBV5-4 and TRBJ2-3; perhaps TRBD2 as D (7 bases). V was pared by 4 bases and J by 7 bases, with 19 bases between. This CDR3 has 15 residues. Germline assignment: CDR1 SGHNT and CDR2 YYREEE (reference sequence). As DNA, the CDR3 is TGTGCCAGCAGCCTCACTAGCGCGAGGGACAATACGCAGTATTTT. This translates into CASSLTSARDNTQYF. Using reference TRBV5-4 and TRBJ2-3 for the parts outside the CDR3, the full variable domain is ETGVTQSPTHLIKTRGQQVTLRCSSQSGHNTVSWYQQALGQGPQFIFQYYREEENGRGNFPPRFSGLQFPNYSSELNVNALELDDSALYLCASSLTSARDNTQYFGPGTRLTVL.

The chain joins TRBV7-9 to TRBJ1-3, with TRBD1 matching 7 bases. CDR3 size: 15 residues. V lost 5 bases, J lost 1 base, and 5 bases stayed unmatched. Germline V gene lookup returns CDR1 SEHNR and CDR2 FQNEAQ (reference sequence). The CDR3 bases are TGTGCCAGCAGCCGCCAGGGGGGGTCTGGAAACACCATATATTTT. Translation gives CASSRQGGSGNTIYF.

The V and J genes are TRBV6-6 and TRBJ2-3; D may correspond to TRBD1 or TRBD2 (5 bases each). The CDR3 sequence is 15 residues long. The germline gives CDR1 MNHNY, CDR2 SVGAGI (reference sequence). The ends were cut back, 4 bases at V and 2 bases at J, with 13 bases in the middle. The CDR3 DNA reads as TGTGCCAGCAGTTGCTCGGGACCGATCACAGATACGCAGTATTTT. Translation gives CASSCSGPITDTQYF.

In this sample, this clone turned up a few times. The genes are TRBV19 and TRBJ2-1; 12 nucleotides match TRBD2. V was clipped by 6 bases and J by 15 bases; unmatched bases: 12. CDR1 and CDR2 (germline): LNHDA, SQIVND (reference sequence). This CDR3 has 14 amino acids. The CDR3 loop reads CASRASGRAGWVFF. CDR3 coding DNA: TGTGCCAGTAGGGCTAGCGGGAGGGCCGGTTGGGTGTTCTTC.